This T cell receptor beta chain was recorded in a study of T-cell memory formation after mild COVID-19. Study-level background: Each donor largely had its own TCR clusters. Overall study findings and caveats: Memory cells collected pre-infection included some clones that later responded, suggesting cross-reactive memory joined.

The TCR alpha and TCR beta cDNA libraries, bearing sample barcodes and UMIs, were generated by 5'RACE using constant-segment primers. TCRdb used MiXCR to reprocess the 5' RACE reads, holding one entry per CDR3 protein. Here the sample spans some 300,000 distinct CDR3 sequences, just under 20% being singletons. This clonotype was detected only a few times. What it recognizes is unknown. Germline assignment: CDR1 LGHDT and CDR2 YNNKEL (reference sequence). V lost 0 bases and J lost 6, with 6 bases in between. The CDR3 is made up of 13 amino acids. The TCR comes from a man aged 18 to 30 who had mild COVID-19 (a few samples of this study predate the infection). Cell type and time point are not known. The V and J genes are TRBV3-1 and TRBJ2-1; D is unclear. The sample comprised PBMCs or a T cell subset sorted from them (not recorded which). The CDR3 loop reads CASSQDPLNEQFF. In nucleotides, the CDR3 is TGTGCCAGCAGCCAAGATCCTCTCAATGAGCAGTTCTTC.